This TCR beta chain was observed in a study of blood T cell repertoires in COVID-19. At the level of the study: The United States, Italy and Spain provided the acute and convalescent COVID-19 samples. Sources were T cells, B-cell-depleted T cells, or PBMCs; the material itself was cDNA or gDNA.

Original processing methods: Estimates of nucleated cell counts were drawn from the amplification of reference gene primers. Data came from immunoSEQ multiplex PCR; TCRdb stores just in-frame clones and leaves some out. The D gene and trimming were derived from the DNA, and the V and J assignments and clone size from that table. The sample holds about 220,000 clones; roughly 85% are singletons and the top ten take around 3.3%. This clone was seen once. Germline CDR1 SGHTA, CDR2 FQGTGA. Unmatched junction bases numbered 13, after V lost 4 bases and J lost 5 bases. The CDR3 runs to 16 residues. The V call is TRBV7-3, the J call TRBJ1-1; 7 nucleotides match TRBD1. The sequence derives from a woman older than 75 with acute or convalescent COVID-19. Sequenced: peripheral blood. The CDR3: CASSSSSTGAGTEAFF. In DNA, the CDR3 is TGTGCCAGCAGCTCCTCAAGCACAGGGGCCGGGACTGAAGCTTTCTTT.